A single sample is the source of the 4 T cell receptor beta chains below, sequenced in a study of CD8 T cells in Susac syndrome. RNA totalling roughly 0.5 to 1 ug underwent reverse transcription with random hexamers. Via MiXCR, TCRdb re-called the immunoSEQ multiplex PCR reads, giving one row per CDR3 protein. The sample contains approximately 100,000 distinct CDR3 sequences, 80% to 95% of which appear only once. Sequencing was done on a sample of CD8+ T cells from PBMCs. Receptors originate from a human donor in good health.

The chain employs TRBV4-3 and TRBJ2-1; the D gene could be TRBD1 or TRBD2 (7 bases each). CDR3 length: 17 amino acids. Germline CDR1 reads LGHNA; CDR2 reads YSLEER. V shed 4 bases and J shed 4 bases, with 20 bases lying between them. The CDR3 reads CASSRGGTANSYNEQFF. CDR3 DNA sequence: TGCGCCAGCAGCCGGGGGGGGACAGCAAACAGTTACAATGAGCAGTTCTTC.

This clonotype occurred once. This chain uses TRBV7-2 with TRBJ1-1, with D possibly being TRBD1 (6 bases). V was cut by 6 bases and J by 1 base, with 18 bases left in between. The CDR3 consists of 16 residues. Germline CDR1 is SGHTA and CDR2 is FQGNSA. The CDR3 nucleotides read TGTGCCAGCAGACATGCGCGGGGGGCTGCGAACACTGAAGCTTTCTTT. Protein: CASRHARGAANTEAFF.

The chain is built from TRBV5-4 and TRBJ2-7; TRBD1 agrees at 8 bases. V lost 4 bases and J lost 0; bases outside the gene matches: 9. Germline lookup yields CDR1 SGHNT and CDR2 YYREEE (reference sequence). The CDR3 runs to 16 residues. CDR3 amino acids: CASSVTGGSFSYEQYF. CDR3 DNA sequence: TGTGCCAGCAGCGTTACAGGGGGTTCCTTCTCCTACGAGCAGTACTTC.

The chain employs TRBV7-8 and TRBJ1-5; no clear D gene. V lost 5 bases and J 6 bases, leaving 11 bases between the germline ends. The CDR3 contains 13 residues. The germline CDR1 and CDR2 sequences are SGHVS and FQNEAQ. CDR3 in DNA: TGTGCCAGCAGCGCTAGCGGTTTTCAGCCCCAGCATTTT. This codes for CASSASGFQPQHF.